These 16 T cell receptor beta chains share one sample of origin, sequenced in a study of blood T cell repertoires in COVID-19. The data were produced by immunoSEQ multiplex PCR, yet TCRdb's version contains in-frame clones alone and is incomplete. The table records over 150,000 clones, 75% to 85% of them present only once. Sequenced input: peripheral blood. The origin of the receptors is a human donor in a cohort sampled during active COVID-19.

This clone was seen a few times. Here the CDR3 reads CASSPQSTGLNYEQYF. CDR3 coding DNA: TGTGCCAGCAGCCCCCAAAGCACAGGGCTTAACTACGAGCAGTACTTC. This sequence joins TRBV4-2 and TRBJ2-7, with D possibly being TRBD1 (6 bases). The CDR3 covers 16 residues. Germline V gene data show CDR1 as LGHNA and CDR2 as YNFKEQ. Deletions cut 4 bases from V and 3 bases from J, with 19 bases between.

The rearrangement joins TRBV29-1 to TRBJ2-1; tentatively, D is TRBD2 (5 bases). Trimming removed 8 bases at V and 5 bases at J, with 13 bases between. The CDR3 is 12 amino acids. Per the germline V gene, CDR1 is SQVTM and CDR2 is ANQGSEA. CDR3 in DNA: TGCAGCTCCGAGAGGGTTGACAATGAGCAGTTCTTC. It specifies CSSERVDNEQFF.

The chain is built from TRBV7-2 and TRBJ2-1; no clear D gene. This CDR3 is 15 amino acids long. From germline, CDR1 is SGHTA and CDR2 FQGNSA. The V gene lost 1 base and the J gene lost 0 bases, with 7 bases spanning the gap. The CDR3 coding sequence is TGTGCCAGCAGCTTAGGTGCGGTCTCCTACAATGAGCAGTTCTTC. This translates into CASSLGAVSYNEQFF.

The chain combines TRBV10-2 with TRBJ2-3; tentative D call: TRBD1 (7 bases). This CDR3 is 15 amino acids long. V was pared by 3 bases and J by 4 bases, with 14 bases between. Germline lookup yields CDR1 WSHSY and CDR2 SAAADI. The CDR3: CASSDFTRGADTQYF. The CDR3 DNA is TGCGCCAGCAGTGATTTTACCAGGGGGGCAGATACGCAGTATTTT.

This rearrangement joins TRBV6-2 or TRBV6-3 to TRBJ2-2; no reliable D call. Trimming left V 0 bases short and J 0 bases short, with 11 bases between. The length of the CDR3 is 17 residues. The germline V gene encodes CDR1 MNHEY and CDR2 SVGEGT. The CDR3 loop reads CASSYSIVRPNTGELFF. Here the CDR3 DNA reads TGTGCCAGCAGTTACTCGATAGTCAGGCCGAACACCGGGGAGCTGTTTTTT.

The V and J genes are TRBV30 and TRBJ2-1; TRBD2 is a possible D gene (6 bases). This CDR3 region has 16 residues. In germline, CDR1 is GTSNPN, CDR2 SVGIG (reference sequence). V was clipped by 3 bases and J by 5 bases, with 20 bases between them. The chain's CDR3 is CAWSETGVDWNNEQFF. CDR3 DNA sequence: TGTGCCTGGAGCGAGACGGGAGTAGATTGGAACAATGAGCAGTTCTTC. The full variable domain, completed using reference TRBV30 and TRBJ2-1, is SQTIHQWPATLVQPVGSPLSLECTVEGTSNPNLYWYRQAAGRGLQLLFYSVGIGQISSEVPQNLSASRPQDRQFILSSKKLLLSDSGFYLCAWSETGVDWNNEQFFGPGTRLTVL.

This clone was detected only a few times. The rearrangement joins TRBV28 to TRBJ2-7; D is uncertain. Germline-derived CDR1 and CDR2 are MDHEN and SYDVKM. Trimming pared 3 bases from V and 3 bases from J, leaving 6 bases between. The CDR3 is made up of 12 amino acids. The CDR3 sequence: CASSLQNYEQYF. The CDR3 bases are TGTGCCAGCAGTTTGCAGAACTACGAGCAGTACTTC.

V and J are TRBV28 and TRBJ1-3, with 8 bases that match TRBD1. The germline V gene encodes CDR1 MDHEN and CDR2 SYDVKM. The CDR3 contains 16 residues. J gave up 0 bases and V 6 bases, and 7 bases lay outside the gene matches. The CDR3 DNA reads TGTGCCAGCAGGCTCGACAGGGGCGGCTCTGGAAACACCATATATTTT. The encoded protein is CASRLDRGGSGNTIYF.

V and J are TRBV24-1 and TRBJ2-1, with D possibly TRBD1 on 6 matching bases. V was clipped by 7 bases and J by 3 bases, with 9 bases between them. The CDR3 has 13 residues. CDR1 is KGHDR, CDR2 SFDVKD, per germline. DNA of the CDR3: TGTGCCACCAGCGGGACACACTACAATGAGCAGTTCTTC. It yields the protein CATSGTHYNEQFF.

V is TRBV5-1 and J is TRBJ2-1; perhaps TRBD2 as D (5 bases). Per germline, CDR1 SGHRS and CDR2 YFSETQ. The CDR3 is made up of 16 amino acids. V was cut by 3 bases and J by 5 bases, with 18 bases left in between. The DNA of the CDR3 is TGCGCCAGCAGCTCAGGACTCATTGTTGGGGACAATGAGCAGTTCTTC. Protein: CASSSGLIVGDNEQFF.

The CDR3 DNA reads TGTGCCAGCAGTTTACAGACAGGGGTGGATGGCTACACCTTC. Translated: CASSLQTGVDGYTF. The V gene is TRBV28, the J gene TRBJ1-2, with 8 bases lining up with TRBD1. The CDR3 sequence is 14 residues long. The trim removed 2 bases at V and 6 bases at J, leaving 5 bases unmatched. CDR1 and CDR2 (germline): MDHEN, SYDVKM.

V usage is TRBV5-1 and J usage is TRBJ2-3, with 9 bases fitting TRBD1. CDR3 length equals 14 residues. J was trimmed by 1 base and V by 6 bases; bases with no gene match: 3. Per germline, CDR1 SGHRS and CDR2 YFSETQ. The CDR3 loop reads CASTTGGGTDTQYF. CDR3 in DNA: TGCGCCAGCACCACAGGGGGCGGCACAGATACGCAGTATTTT. Based on the CDR3 plus reference TRBV5-1 and TRBJ2-3, the full variable domain is KAGVTQTPRYLIKTRGQQVTLSCSPISGHRSVSWYQQTPGQGLQFLFEYFSETQRNKGNFPGRFSGRQFSNSRSEMNVSTLELGDSALYLCASTTGGGTDTQYFGPGTRLTVL.

The chain combines TRBV19 with TRBJ1-1; D is undetermined. CDR1 and CDR2 (germline): LNHDA, SQIVND (reference sequence). CDR3 length: 13 residues. Deletions cut 2 bases from V and 1 base from J, with 5 bases between. CDR3 in amino acids: CASSITPNTEAFF. The CDR3 DNA reads TGTGCCAGTAGTATAACTCCGAACACTGAAGCTTTCTTT.

The CDR3 nucleotides are TGTGCCAGCAGTTTGGCGGGAGGACAAGAGACCCAGTACTTC. It translates to CASSLAGGQETQYF. The V and J genes are TRBV27 and TRBJ2-5; 8 bases fit TRBD2. CDR3 size: 14 residues. CDR1 and CDR2 (germline): MNHEY, SMNVEV (reference sequence). V lost 3 bases and J lost 2; bases outside the gene matches: 2.

This chain joins TRBV6-1 and TRBJ2-5, with a tentative D call TRBD1 (6 bases). Trimming stripped 2 bases from V and 5 bases from J, with 24 bases between. This CDR3 has 18 residues. Germline CDR1 reads MNHNS; CDR2 reads SASEGT. The CDR3 loop reads CASSERWILGQSRETQYF. CDR3 nucleotides: TGTGCCAGCAGTGAACGCTGGATTCTCGGACAGAGCAGGGAGACCCAGTACTTC.

The chain couples TRBV27 to TRBJ2-6; TRBD1 aligns across 9 bases. The V segment lost 3 bases and the J segment 4 bases; nucleotides outside the gene matches: 13. Germline assignment: CDR1 MNHEY and CDR2 SMNVEV (reference sequence). The CDR3 covers 19 residues. As DNA, the CDR3 is TGTGCCAGCAGTTTGATGGTAGGGACAGGGCATACGGGGGCCAACGTCCTGACTTTC. This codes for CASSLMVGTGHTGANVLTF.